This entry lists 7 T cell receptor beta chains sequenced from one sample in a study of T-cell reconstitution after alpha-beta-depleted transplantation in children. The authors prepared the TCRbeta library with unique molecular identifiers. TCRdb reprocessed the PCR reads via MiXCR and lists one record per CDR3 protein. The sample holds roughly 670,000 distinct CDR3 sequences; about an eighth are singletons and the top ten take around 0.8%. This sample comprised PBMCs, obtained before TCRalphabeta/CD19-depleted stem cell transplant. The receptors come from a girl aged 2 to 9 with congenital amegakaryocytic thrombocytopenia, due to receive a stem cell transplant.

This clonotype was recorded many times. J is TRBJ2-1 and V is TRBV12-3 or TRBV12-4, with 10 bases identical to TRBD2. The CDR3 has 15 amino acids. J gave up 4 bases and V 8 bases, and 8 bases lay outside the gene matches. CDR3 loop: CASRRTSGGYNEQFF. The DNA of the CDR3 is TGTGCCAGCCGGAGGACTAGCGGTGGGTACAATGAGCAGTTCTTC.

This clonotype has a handful of counts. For the CDR3, the DNA is TGTGCCTGGAGTTCCCGTGACGAGCAGTACTTC. Translating gives CAWSSRDEQYF. The chain has TRBV30 and TRBJ2-7; no clear D gene. Trimming took off 2 bases at V and 5 bases at J, with 7 bases between the two ends. This CDR3 is 11 amino acids long. Germline V gene sequence: CDR1 GTSNPN, CDR2 SVGIG (reference sequence).

This clonotype appeared many times. The chain recombines TRBV20-1 with TRBJ2-1; no clear D gene. This CDR3 has 14 residues. V was trimmed by 6 bases and J by 10 bases, leaving 22 bases between them. Germline V CDR1 and CDR2: DFQATT, SNEGSKA (reference sequence). CDR3: CSAPQTLLQGEQFF. The CDR3 region has the DNA TGCAGTGCCCCACAGACCCTCCTACAAGGAGAGCAGTTCTTC.

This clonotype occurred a few times. This sequence joins TRBV25-1 and TRBJ2-7; 8 nucleotides align to TRBD2. With 8 bases clipped from V and 4 bases from J, the junction kept 7 bases outside the gene matches. This CDR3 contains 13 residues. Germline V gene sequence: CDR1 MGHDK, CDR2 SYGVNS. The CDR3 coding sequence is TGTGCCAGCCAGCGGGAGAGATCGTACGAGCAGTACTTC. Translating gives CASQRERSYEQYF.

This clonotype was seen only a few times. This chain links TRBV30 with TRBJ1-1; D gene ambiguous. The length of the CDR3 is 12 residues. V lost 0 bases and J lost 6, with 8 bases in between. Germline assignment: CDR1 GTSNPN and CDR2 SVGIG (reference sequence). The chain's CDR3 is CAWSVGKAEAFF. The DNA of the CDR3 is TGTGCCTGGAGTGTCGGGAAGGCTGAAGCTTTCTTT. The complete variable domain, with remaining parts taken from reference TRBV30 and TRBJ1-1, reads SQTIHQWPATLVQPVGSPLSLECTVEGTSNPNLYWYRQAAGRGLQLLFYSVGIGQISSEVPQNLSASRPQDRQFILSSKKLLLSDSGFYLCAWSVGKAEAFFGQGTRLTVV.

Comment on this clonotype: A read error may explain this, as a much larger clone is one base away. The rearrangement links TRBV20-1 to TRBJ2-3; D is unclear. The CDR3 consists of 18 residues. The V gene's germline CDR1 is DFQATT and CDR2 SNEGSKA (reference sequence). V lost 5 bases to trimming and J lost 6 bases, with 30 bases between them. As DNA, the CDR3 is TGCAGTGCTCGAAGTTCCTGGGTAATTGGCGACCTGGGGGATACGCAGTATTTT. Amino acid sequence: CSARSSWVIGDLGDTQYF.

This clonotype has just a few counts. V is TRBV28 and J is TRBJ2-1; 10 bases fit TRBD2. This CDR3 has 14 amino acids. The germline V gene has CDR1 MDHEN and CDR2 SYDVKM. The V gene end was trimmed by 8 bases and the J gene end by 7 bases; junction bases not matched to a gene: 8. The chain's CDR3 is CASHQREGRNEQFF. Written as DNA, the CDR3 is TGTGCCAGCCACCAGCGGGAGGGCCGTAATGAGCAGTTCTTC.